The 2 T cell receptor beta chains listed next were all sequenced from one sample in a study of blood T cell repertoires in COVID-19. Sequenced by immunoSEQ multiplex PCR; TCRdb stores in-frame clones only, minus some. The sample yields fewer than 200,000 clones, 80% to 90% seen once. The specimen sequenced was peripheral blood. Every receptor here comes from a woman aged 55-70 years with COVID-19, enrolled during active disease.

The chain couples TRBV19 to TRBJ1-3; TRBD1 agrees at 7 bases. The CDR3 totals 14 residues. After removal of 9 bases from V and 2 bases from J, the junction contained 7 bases not matched to a gene. Germline-derived CDR1 and CDR2 are LNHDA and SQIVND (reference sequence). This chain's CDR3 is CASRKTGAGNTIYF. CDR3 sequence (DNA): TGTGCCAGCCGAAAAACAGGGGCTGGAAACACCATATATTTT.

The chain links TRBV5-6 to TRBJ1-5; 9 bases are shared with TRBD1. The ends lost 4 bases at V and 2 bases at J; junction bases unmatched: 7. The germline CDR1 and CDR2 sequences are SGHDT and YYEEEE. The CDR3 loop spans 16 amino acids. The CDR3 sequence is CASSRRTGVGNQPQHF. In DNA form, the CDR3 reads TGTGCCAGCAGCCGACGGACAGGGGTTGGCAATCAGCCCCAGCATTTT.